The 17 T cell receptor beta chains in this list originate from one sample, sequenced in a study of blood T cell repertoires in COVID-19. The data were produced by immunoSEQ multiplex PCR, yet TCRdb's version contains in-frame clones alone and is incomplete. The sample contains some 180,000 clones, about 80% of which appear only once. The sequenced sample was PBMCs or T cells enriched from blood (not recorded which). The receptor set was obtained from a man aged 55 to 70 who had been exposed to COVID-19.

The V call is TRBV19, the J call TRBJ2-7, with 7 positions matching TRBD2. The junction had 11 bases not matched to a gene; V was cut back by 8 bases and J by 10 bases. This CDR3 comprises 12 residues. Germline assignment: CDR1 LNHDA and CDR2 SQIVND (reference sequence). The CDR3 region has the DNA TGTGCCAGTGGTCCCTCGGGGGGTGGACAGTACTTC. Amino acid sequence: CASGPSGGGQYF.

The chain's CDR3 is CASSYYSGTDTQYF. The CDR3 nucleotides read TGTGCCAGCAGCTACTATTCTGGCACAGATACGCAGTATTTT. The rearrangement links TRBV11-3 to TRBJ2-3; no firm D call. The length of the CDR3 is 14 residues. The germline V gene has CDR1 SGHNT and CDR2 YENEEA. Trimming shortened V by 4 bases and J by 1 base, and 9 bases separated the two germline ends. The complete variable domain, with remaining parts taken from reference TRBV11-3 and TRBJ2-3, reads EAGVVQSPRYKIIEKKQPVAFWCNPISGHNTLYWYLQNLGQGPELLIRYENEEAVDDSQLPKDRFSAERLKGVDSTLKIQPAELGDSAVYLCASSYYSGTDTQYFGPGTRLTVL.

The gene calls are TRBV30 and TRBJ2-7, with 9 bases fitting TRBD1. The CDR3 length is 15 residues. J was trimmed by 2 bases and V by 3 bases; bases with no gene match: 8. Germline CDR1 GTSNPN, CDR2 SVGIG (reference sequence). The chain's CDR3 is CAWRPRTGATYEQYF. The CDR3 DNA follows: TGTGCCTGGAGACCTCGGACAGGGGCAACCTACGAGCAGTACTTC.

The chain has TRBV28 and TRBJ1-1; D is possibly TRBD1 (5 bases). This CDR3 spans 13 amino acids. Per the germline V gene, CDR1 is MDHEN and CDR2 is SYDVKM. V was trimmed by 3 bases and J by 4 bases, leaving 9 bases between them. In nucleotides, the CDR3 is TGTGCCAGCAGTTTGCTGGGGCCCACTGAAGCTTTCTTT. Its translation is CASSLLGPTEAFF.

The rearrangement joins TRBV10-3 to TRBJ2-7; 12 bases are shared with TRBD2. From germline, CDR1 is ENHRY and CDR2 SYGVKD. J was trimmed by 0 bases and V by 11 bases; bases with no gene match: 5. The CDR3 length is 14 residues. The CDR3 bases are TGTGCCGCCCGGACTAGCGGGAACTCCTACGAGCAGTACTTC. Protein sequence: CAARTSGNSYEQYF.

The chain links TRBV2 to TRBJ1-1; D unclear. Germline V gives CDR1 SNHLY, CDR2 FYNNEI. This CDR3 region has 13 residues. V was shortened by 6 bases and J by 2 bases, with 10 bases between the two germline ends. CDR3 sequence (DNA): TGTGCCAGCAGCCAGGTGTTTAACACTGAAGCTTTCTTT. Protein: CASSQVFNTEAFF. Full variable domain (remainder filled in from reference TRBV2 and TRBJ1-1): EPEVTQTPSHQVTQMGQEVILRCVPISNHLYFYWYRQILGQKVEFLVSFYNNEISEKSEIFDDQFSVERPDGSNFTLKIRSTKLEDSAMYFCASSQVFNTEAFFGQGTRLTVV.

This sequence joins TRBV7-9 and TRBJ1-2; D unclear. The ends were cut back, 1 base at V and 4 bases at J, with 7 bases in the middle. This CDR3 is 13 amino acids long. The germline CDR1 and CDR2 sequences are SEHNR and FQNEAQ (reference sequence). CDR3 in DNA: TGTGCCAGCAGCTTAGAGGAGGGCTATGGCTACACCTTC. This translates into CASSLEEGYGYTF.

This chain uses TRBV7-9 with TRBJ1-4; D remains ambiguous. V lost 2 bases to trimming and J lost 8 bases, with 9 bases between them. The CDR3 has 13 residues. Germline V gives CDR1 SEHNR, CDR2 FQNEAQ (reference sequence). The CDR3 region is CASSLNPGEKLFF. The CDR3 coding sequence is TGTGCCAGCAGCTTAAACCCTGGCGAAAAACTGTTTTTT.

The CDR3 coding sequence is TGTGCCAGCAGCGACAGGGCGTCGGTAGCTTTCTTT. It specifies CASSDRASVAFF. V is TRBV14 and J is TRBJ1-1, with TRBD1 identical over 7 bases. The CDR3 is 12 amino acids. CDR1 and CDR2 from the germline V gene are SGHDN and FVKESK. After removal of 5 bases from V and 10 bases from J, the junction contained 7 bases not matched to a gene.

The J gene is TRBJ2-4, the V gene TRBV10-3; 10 bases are a match to TRBD2. Germline CDR1 and CDR2: ENHRY and SYGVKD. With V trimmed by 2 bases and J by 0 bases, 4 bases remained unmatched. The CDR3 consists of 17 residues. In DNA form, the CDR3 reads TGTGCCATCAGTGAGAGTAGCGGGGGGTTAGCCAAAAACATTCAGTACTTC. This translates into CAISESSGGLAKNIQYF.

V usage is TRBV27 and J usage is TRBJ2-7, with TRBD1 identical over 7 bases. This CDR3 contains 19 residues. Germline loops: CDR1 MNHEY, CDR2 SMNVEV (reference sequence). After removal of 2 bases from V and 6 bases from J, the junction contained 22 bases not matched to a gene. Written as DNA, the CDR3 is TGTGCCAGCAGTTTAGGTGCCATGACAGGGCGGACGACTCAGCGCGAGCAGTACTTC. This codes for CASSLGAMTGRTTQREQYF.

The V and J genes are TRBV6-1 and TRBJ2-5, with TRBD1 as a possible D gene (6 bases). The CDR3 sequence is 15 residues long. Germline values: CDR1 MNHNS, CDR2 SASEGT. V was trimmed by 3 bases and J by 1 base, leaving 12 bases between them. CDR3 loop: CASSDIQGSQETQYF. The CDR3 DNA is TGTGCCAGCAGTGACATACAGGGTTCCCAAGAGACCCAGTACTTC.

V is TRBV5-4 and J is TRBJ2-3; TRBD1 matches at 8 bases. This CDR3 spans 17 amino acids. V lost 3 bases, J lost 0 bases, and 9 bases stayed unmatched. Germline loops: CDR1 SGHNT, CDR2 YYREEE (reference sequence). CDR3 protein: CASSSTGALLSTDTQYF. The CDR3 nucleotides read TGTGCCAGCAGCTCGACAGGGGCCCTCCTTAGCACAGATACGCAGTATTTT.

The rearrangement joins TRBV28 to TRBJ2-5; 8 nucleotides align to TRBD1. CDR3 length equals 14 residues. CDR1 is MDHEN and CDR2 is SYDVKM in the germline V gene. With 6 bases clipped from V and 4 bases from J, the junction kept 7 bases outside the gene matches. The CDR3 loop is CASRLPGQAETQYF. The DNA for the CDR3 is TGTGCCAGCAGATTACCGGGACAGGCAGAGACCCAGTACTTC.

The chain combines TRBV3-1 (or the pseudogene TRBV3-2) with TRBJ1-2; D gene uncertain. In germline, CDR1 is LGHDT, CDR2 YNNKEL (reference sequence). The CDR3 is made up of 13 amino acids. The V end was cut by 2 bases, the J end by 5 bases, with 9 bases between. CDR3 DNA sequence: TGTGCCAGCAGCCAAATTGGCAGGTATGGCTACACCTTC. Protein sequence: CASSQIGRYGYTF.

The CDR3 region is CASSFATGGGDEQYF. The DNA for the CDR3 is TGTGCCAGCAGCTTTGCGACAGGGGGGGGTGACGAGCAGTACTTC. The V call is TRBV11-2, the J call TRBJ2-7; 9 bases line up with TRBD1. The CDR3 contains 15 residues. Unmatched junction bases numbered 8, after V lost 3 bases and J lost 5 bases. Germline values: CDR1 SGHAT, CDR2 FQNNGV.

This chain joins TRBV5-4 and TRBJ2-7, with no clear D. Germline V gene lookup returns CDR1 SGHNT and CDR2 YYREEE (reference sequence). The V gene lost 4 bases and the J gene lost 4 bases, with 18 bases spanning the gap. The CDR3 is made up of 15 amino acids. CDR3 loop: CASSLDLRAKYEQYF. For the CDR3, the DNA is TGTGCCAGCAGCCTGGACCTACGCGCGAAATACGAGCAGTACTTC.